This TCR beta chain was captured in a study of T-cell memory formation after mild COVID-19. TCRdb processed the 5' RACE reads anew with MiXCR; each CDR3 protein has one entry. This table has roughly 560,000 distinct CDR3 sequences, roughly 21% appearing once. Germline V CDR1 and CDR2: MNHNY, SVGAGI (reference sequence). The CDR3 sequence is 12 residues long. The V end lost 9 bases, the J end lost 4 bases, and 10 bases lay between the germline ends. This clonotype was detected a few times. Its cognate antigen is unknown. Broader study findings: Clones that contracted from day 15 to 85 were balanced CD4/CD8, while later expanders leaned CD4+. Memory from before infection featured some responding clones, which suggests cross-reactive memory joined.

The receptor comes from an adult woman who had mild COVID-19 (a few samples of this study predate the infection). Cell type and time point are not known. The V call is TRBV6-6, the J call TRBJ2-1; D possibly uses TRBD1 or TRBD2 (5 bases each). Sequencing used PBMCs or a T cell subset sorted from them (not recorded which). Here the CDR3 DNA reads TGTGCCAGTGGGGGAGAATACAATGAGCAGTTCTTC. It is translated as CASGGEYNEQFF.